This T cell receptor (beta chain) was identified in a study of T-cell reconstitution after alpha-beta-depleted transplantation in children. Study-wide results and limits: Fresh T-cell production supplied most of the T-cell counts and diversity seen one year after transplant. After transplant, high TCRbeta diversity at day 60 in some patients arose from surviving recipient T cells and thymic progenitors. Expanded clones from the graft, numbering several hundred, reportedly supplied alpha-beta T cells about two months after transplant.

There are many counts of this clonotype. Its specificity is not known. V was cut by 2 bases and J by 8 bases, with 13 bases left in between. This CDR3 contains 15 residues. The V gene's germline CDR1 is LGHDT and CDR2 YNNKEL (reference sequence). This sample's TCRbeta library carried unique molecular identifier barcodes. TCRdb ran MiXCR on the PCR reads and lists one entry per CDR3 protein. The sample lists some 190,000 distinct CDR3 sequences; over 8.5% were seen once. The genes are TRBV3-1 and TRBJ1-6, with D tentatively TRBD1 (6 bases). The starting material was PBMCs, obtained before TCRalphabeta/CD19-depleted stem cell transplant. This receptor was obtained from a boy between 2 and 10 years old with acute myeloid leukemia, due to receive a stem cell transplant. The CDR3 bases are TGTGCCAGCAGCCAAACAGGGTCGCTCGATTCACCCCTCCACTTT. Translated, it gives CASSQTGSLDSPLHF.